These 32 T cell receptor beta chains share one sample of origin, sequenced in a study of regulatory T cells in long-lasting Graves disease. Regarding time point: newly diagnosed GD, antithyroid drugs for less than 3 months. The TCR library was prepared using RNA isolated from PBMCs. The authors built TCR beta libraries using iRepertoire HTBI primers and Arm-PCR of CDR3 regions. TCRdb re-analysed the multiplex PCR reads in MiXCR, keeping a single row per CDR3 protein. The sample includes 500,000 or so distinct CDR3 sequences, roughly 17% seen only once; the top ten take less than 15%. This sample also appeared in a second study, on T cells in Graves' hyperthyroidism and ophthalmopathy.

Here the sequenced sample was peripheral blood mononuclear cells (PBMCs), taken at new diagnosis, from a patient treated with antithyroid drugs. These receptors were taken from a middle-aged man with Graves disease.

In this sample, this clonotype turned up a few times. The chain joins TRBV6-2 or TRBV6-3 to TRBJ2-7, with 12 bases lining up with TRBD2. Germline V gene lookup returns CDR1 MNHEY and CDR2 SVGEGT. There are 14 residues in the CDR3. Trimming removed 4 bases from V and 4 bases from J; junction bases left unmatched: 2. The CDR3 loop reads CASSFTSGRYEQYF. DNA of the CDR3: TGTGCCAGCAGTTTTACTAGCGGGAGGTACGAGCAGTACTTC.

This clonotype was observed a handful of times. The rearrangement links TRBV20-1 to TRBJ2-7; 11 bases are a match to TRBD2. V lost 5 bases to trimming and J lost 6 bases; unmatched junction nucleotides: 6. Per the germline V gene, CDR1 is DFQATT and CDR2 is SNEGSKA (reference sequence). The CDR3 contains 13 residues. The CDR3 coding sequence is TGCAGTGCTGTAGCGGGAGGGCCCATCGAGCAGTACTTC. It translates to CSAVAGGPIEQYF.

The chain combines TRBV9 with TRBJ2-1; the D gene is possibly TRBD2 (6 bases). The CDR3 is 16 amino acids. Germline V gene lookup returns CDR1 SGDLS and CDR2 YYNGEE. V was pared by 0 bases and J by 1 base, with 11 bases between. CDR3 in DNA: TGTGCCAGCAGCGTAGAAGTGCGGGGTTCCTACAATGAGCAGTTCTTC. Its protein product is CASSVEVRGSYNEQFF.

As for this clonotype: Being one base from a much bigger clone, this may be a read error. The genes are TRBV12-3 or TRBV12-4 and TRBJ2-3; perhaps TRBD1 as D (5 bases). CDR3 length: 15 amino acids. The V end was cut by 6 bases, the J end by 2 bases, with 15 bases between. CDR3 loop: CASSRNTGDTDTQYF. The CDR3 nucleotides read TGTGCCAGCAGCCGCAATACAGGAGACACAGATACGCAGTATTTT.

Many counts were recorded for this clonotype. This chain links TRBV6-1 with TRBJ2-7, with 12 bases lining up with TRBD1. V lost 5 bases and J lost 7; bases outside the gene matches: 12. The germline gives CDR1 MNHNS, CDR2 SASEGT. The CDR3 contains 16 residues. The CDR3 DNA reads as TGTGCCAGCAGTCGCGTCCCGGGACAGGGGGCGCGAGAGCAGTACTTC. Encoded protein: CASSRVPGQGAREQYF.

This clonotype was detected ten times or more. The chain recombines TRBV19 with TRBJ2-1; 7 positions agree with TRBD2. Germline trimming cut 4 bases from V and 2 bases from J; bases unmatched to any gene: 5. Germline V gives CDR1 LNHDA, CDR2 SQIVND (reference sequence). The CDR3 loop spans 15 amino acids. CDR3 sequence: CASSTSGMAYNEQFF. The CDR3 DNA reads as TGTGCCAGTAGTACCAGCGGGATGGCCTACAATGAGCAGTTCTTC. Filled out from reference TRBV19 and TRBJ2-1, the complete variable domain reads DGGITQSPKYLFRKEGQNVTLSCEQNLNHDAMYWYRQDPGQGLRLIYYSQIVNDFQKGDIAEGYSVSREKKESFPLTVTSAQKNPTAFYLCASSTSGMAYNEQFFGPGTRLTVL.

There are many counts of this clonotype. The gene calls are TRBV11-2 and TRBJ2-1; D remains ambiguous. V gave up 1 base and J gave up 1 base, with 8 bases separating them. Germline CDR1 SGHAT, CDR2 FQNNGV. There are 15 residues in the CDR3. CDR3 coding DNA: TGTGCCAGCAGCTTAGCTAGTCCATCCTACAATGAGCAGTTCTTC. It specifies CASSLASPSYNEQFF.

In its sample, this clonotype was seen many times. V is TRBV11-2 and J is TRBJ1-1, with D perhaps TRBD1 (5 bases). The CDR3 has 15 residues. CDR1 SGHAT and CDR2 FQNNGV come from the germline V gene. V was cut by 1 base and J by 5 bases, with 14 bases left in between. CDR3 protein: CASSLAKGRGTEAFF. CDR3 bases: TGTGCCAGCAGCTTAGCCAAGGGGCGCGGGACTGAAGCTTTCTTT.

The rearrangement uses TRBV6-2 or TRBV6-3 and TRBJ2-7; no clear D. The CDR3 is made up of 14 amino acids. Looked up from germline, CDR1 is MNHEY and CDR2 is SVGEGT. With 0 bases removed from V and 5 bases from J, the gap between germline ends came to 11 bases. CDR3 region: CASSYSTGVDEQYF. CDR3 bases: TGTGCCAGCAGTTACTCGACTGGTGTCGACGAGCAGTACTTC.

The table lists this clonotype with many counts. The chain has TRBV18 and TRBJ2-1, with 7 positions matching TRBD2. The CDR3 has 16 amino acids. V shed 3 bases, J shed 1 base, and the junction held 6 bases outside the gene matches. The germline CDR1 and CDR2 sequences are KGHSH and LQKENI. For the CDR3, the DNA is TGTGCCAGCTCACCGTCACGGGGAGGGTCCTACAATGAGCAGTTCTTC. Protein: CASSPSRGGSYNEQFF.

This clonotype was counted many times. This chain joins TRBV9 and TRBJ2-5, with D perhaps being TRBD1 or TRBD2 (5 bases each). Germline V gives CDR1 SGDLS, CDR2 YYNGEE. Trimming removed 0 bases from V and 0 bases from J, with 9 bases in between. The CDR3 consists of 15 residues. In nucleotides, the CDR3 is TGTGCCAGCAGCGTAGGGGACGCAAACCAAGAGACCCAGTACTTC. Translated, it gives CASSVGDANQETQYF.

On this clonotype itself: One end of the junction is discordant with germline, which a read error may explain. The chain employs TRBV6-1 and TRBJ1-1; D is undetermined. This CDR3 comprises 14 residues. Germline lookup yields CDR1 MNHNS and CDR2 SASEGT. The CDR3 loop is CTSSPPGRDTEAFF. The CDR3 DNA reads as TGTACCAGCAGTCCCCCTGGACGGGACACTGAAGCTTTCTTT.

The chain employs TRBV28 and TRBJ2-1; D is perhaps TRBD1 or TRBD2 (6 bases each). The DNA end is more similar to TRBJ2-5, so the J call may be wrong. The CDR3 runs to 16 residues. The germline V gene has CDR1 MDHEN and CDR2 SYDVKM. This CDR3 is CASSLSFRGVGETQYF. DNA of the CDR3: TGTGCCAGCAGTTTATCTTTTAGGGGGGTGGGGGAGACCCAGTACTTC.

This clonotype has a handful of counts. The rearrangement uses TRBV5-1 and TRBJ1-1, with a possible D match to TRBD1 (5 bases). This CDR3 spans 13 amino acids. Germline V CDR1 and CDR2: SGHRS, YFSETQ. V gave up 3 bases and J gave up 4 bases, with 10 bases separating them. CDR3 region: CASSSGGVTEAFF. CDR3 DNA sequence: TGCGCCAGCAGCTCGGGGGGGGTCACTGAAGCTTTCTTT.

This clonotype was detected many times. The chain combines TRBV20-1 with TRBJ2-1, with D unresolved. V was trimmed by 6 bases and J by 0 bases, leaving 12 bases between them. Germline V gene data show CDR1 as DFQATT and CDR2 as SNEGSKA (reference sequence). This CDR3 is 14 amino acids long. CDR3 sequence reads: CSASPGHSYNEQFF. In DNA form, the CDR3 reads TGCAGTGCCAGCCCGGGCCACTCCTACAATGAGCAGTTCTTC.

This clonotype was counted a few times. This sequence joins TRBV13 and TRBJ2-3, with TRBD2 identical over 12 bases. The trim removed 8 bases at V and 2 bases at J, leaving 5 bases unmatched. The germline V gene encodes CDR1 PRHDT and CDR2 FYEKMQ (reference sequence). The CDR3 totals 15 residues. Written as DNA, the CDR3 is TGTGCCAGCGGACTAGCGGGGACCTACACAGATACGCAGTATTTT. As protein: CASGLAGTYTDTQYF.

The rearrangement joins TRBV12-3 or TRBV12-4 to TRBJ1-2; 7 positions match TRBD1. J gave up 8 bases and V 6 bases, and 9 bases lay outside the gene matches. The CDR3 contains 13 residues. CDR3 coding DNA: TGTGCCAGCAGCATCGACAGGGACGGCGGCTACACCTTC. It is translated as CASSIDRDGGYTF.

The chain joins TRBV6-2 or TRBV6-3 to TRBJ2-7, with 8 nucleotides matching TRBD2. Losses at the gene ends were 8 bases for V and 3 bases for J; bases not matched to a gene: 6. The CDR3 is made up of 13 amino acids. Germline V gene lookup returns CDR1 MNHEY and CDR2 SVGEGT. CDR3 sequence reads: CASQLGTSYEQYF. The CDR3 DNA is TGTGCCAGCCAGCTAGGGACTAGCTACGAGCAGTACTTC.

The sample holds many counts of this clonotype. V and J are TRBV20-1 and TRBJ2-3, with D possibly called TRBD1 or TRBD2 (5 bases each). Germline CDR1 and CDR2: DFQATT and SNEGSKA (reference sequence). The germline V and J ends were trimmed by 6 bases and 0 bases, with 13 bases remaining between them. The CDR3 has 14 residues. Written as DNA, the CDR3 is TGCAGTGCCGTCCGGGACCTGAGCACAGATACGCAGTATTTT. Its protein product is CSAVRDLSTDTQYF.

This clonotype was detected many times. The DNA of the CDR3 is TGTGCCAGCAGTTTACATGGGCAAACTGAAGCTTTCTTT. This encodes CASSLHGQTEAFF. This chain connects TRBV12-3 or TRBV12-4 to TRBJ1-1; no clear D. V was trimmed by 2 bases and J by 5 bases, leaving 9 bases between them. This CDR3 comprises 13 residues.

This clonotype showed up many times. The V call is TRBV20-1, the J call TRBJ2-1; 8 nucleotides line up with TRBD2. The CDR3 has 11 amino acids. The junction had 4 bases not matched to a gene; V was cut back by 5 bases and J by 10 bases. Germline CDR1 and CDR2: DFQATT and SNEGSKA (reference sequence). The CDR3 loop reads CSAPRLAEQFF. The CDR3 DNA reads TGCAGTGCTCCCCGACTAGCGGAGCAGTTCTTC.

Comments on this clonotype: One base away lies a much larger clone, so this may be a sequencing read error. The CDR3 sequence: CASSRTSGNAYNEQFF. CDR3 coding DNA: TGTGCCAGCAGTCGGACTAGCGGGAACGCCTACAATGAGCAGTTCTTC. The chain couples TRBV6-2 or TRBV6-3 to TRBJ2-1, with 12 bases fitting TRBD2. The V segment lost 5 bases and the J segment 2 bases; nucleotides outside the gene matches: 4. This CDR3 is 16 amino acids long. Germline CDR1 and CDR2: MNHEY and SVGEGT.

The CDR3 coding sequence is TGCGCCAGCAGCCAACGGACAGGGGGTTACGAGCAGTACTTC. Translated: CASSQRTGGYEQYF. The chain has TRBV4-1 and TRBJ2-7; 10 bases line up with TRBD1. Trimming removed 2 bases from V and 4 bases from J; junction bases left unmatched: 2. Germline V gene data show CDR1 as MGHRA and CDR2 as YSYEKL. The CDR3 length is 14 residues.

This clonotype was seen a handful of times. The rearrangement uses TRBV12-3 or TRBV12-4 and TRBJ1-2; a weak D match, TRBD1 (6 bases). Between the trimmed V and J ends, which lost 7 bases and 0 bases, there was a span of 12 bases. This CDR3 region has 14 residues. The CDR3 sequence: CASIQGPANYGYTF. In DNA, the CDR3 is TGTGCCAGCATCCAGGGGCCAGCTAACTATGGCTACACCTTC.

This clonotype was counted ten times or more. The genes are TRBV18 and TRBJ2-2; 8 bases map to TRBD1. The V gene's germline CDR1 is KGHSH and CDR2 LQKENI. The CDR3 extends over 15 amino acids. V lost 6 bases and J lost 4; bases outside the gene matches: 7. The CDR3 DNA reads TGTGCCAGCTCCCGAACAGGGGGACGCACCGGGGAGCTGTTTTTT. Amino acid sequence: CASSRTGGRTGELFF.

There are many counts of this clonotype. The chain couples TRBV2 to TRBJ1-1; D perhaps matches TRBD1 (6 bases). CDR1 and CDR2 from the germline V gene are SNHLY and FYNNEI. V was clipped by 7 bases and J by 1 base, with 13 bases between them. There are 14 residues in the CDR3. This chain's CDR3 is CASTEEGGNTEAFF. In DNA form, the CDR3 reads TGTGCCAGCACCGAAGAGGGGGGGAACACTGAAGCTTTCTTT.

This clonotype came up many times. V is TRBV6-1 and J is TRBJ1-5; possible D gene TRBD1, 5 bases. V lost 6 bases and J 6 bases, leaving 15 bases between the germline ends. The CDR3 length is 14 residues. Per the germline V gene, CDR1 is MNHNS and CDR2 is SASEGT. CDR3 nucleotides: TGTGCCAGCAGAACGACAGTTAGTTCTCAGCCCCAGCATTTT. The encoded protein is CASRTTVSSQPQHF.

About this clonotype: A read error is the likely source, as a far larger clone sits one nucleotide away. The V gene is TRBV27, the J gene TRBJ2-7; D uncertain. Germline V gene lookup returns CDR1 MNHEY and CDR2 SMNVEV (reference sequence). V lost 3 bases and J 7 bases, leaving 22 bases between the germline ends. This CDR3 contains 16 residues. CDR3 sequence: CASSFVATFRFNEQYF. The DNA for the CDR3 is TGTGCCAGCAGTTTTGTAGCTACCTTTCGCTTCAATGAGCAGTACTTC.

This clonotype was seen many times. DNA of the CDR3: TGTGCCAGCAGAGTAGGACTAGCGGACGAGCAGTACTTC. Its translation: CASRVGLADEQYF. V gene TRBV2 combines with J gene TRBJ2-7; 10 bases line up with TRBD2. V shed 6 bases, J shed 5 bases, and the junction held 4 bases outside the gene matches. The CDR3 loop spans 13 amino acids. CDR1 is SNHLY and CDR2 is FYNNEI in the germline V gene.

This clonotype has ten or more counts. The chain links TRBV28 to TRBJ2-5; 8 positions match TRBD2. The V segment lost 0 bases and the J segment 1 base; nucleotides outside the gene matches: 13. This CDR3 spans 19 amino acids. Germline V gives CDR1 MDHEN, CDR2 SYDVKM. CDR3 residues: CASSLWGLGGREVQETQYF. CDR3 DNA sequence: TGTGCCAGCAGTTTATGGGGCTTGGGGGGGCGGGAGGTCCAAGAGACCCAGTACTTC.

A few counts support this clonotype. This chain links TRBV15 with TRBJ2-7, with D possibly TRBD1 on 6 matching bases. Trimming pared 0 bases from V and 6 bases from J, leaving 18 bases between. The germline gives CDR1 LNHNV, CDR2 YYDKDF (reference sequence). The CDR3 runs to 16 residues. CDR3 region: CATSRDSWGRPGEQYF. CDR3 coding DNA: TGTGCCACCAGCAGAGATAGTTGGGGGCGACCAGGCGAGCAGTACTTC.

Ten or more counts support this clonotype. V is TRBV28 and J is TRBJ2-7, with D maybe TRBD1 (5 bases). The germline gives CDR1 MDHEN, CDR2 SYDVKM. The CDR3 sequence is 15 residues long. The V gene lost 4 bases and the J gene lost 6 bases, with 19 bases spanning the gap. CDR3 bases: TGTGCCAGCAGTTCCGGACAAATCGGTAGTCGCGAGCAGTACTTC. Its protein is CASSSGQIGSREQYF.